These 23 T cell receptor beta chains were all obtained from the same sample, sequenced in a study of T cell responses to AZD1222 COVID-19 vaccine listed by TCRdb under 2021. The library was generated by the immunoSEQ multiplex PCR assay. TCRdb took this table from immuneACCESS and kept in-frame rearrangements with V and J called. Such tables lack part of the clones; where checked against another copy, unresolved V genes explain under half of the gap, and the rest is unexplained. Within this sample are just under 95,000 clones, with 88% of them counted one time only. Together, the top ten hold approximately 12% of the sample. Taken with the paper, the label for time point translates to: baseline before first vaccination. The source material was peripheral blood, sampled on day 0 of AZD1222 vaccination. These receptors were obtained from an adult in good health.

As regards this clone: The DNA is omitted, as the CDR3 cannot be located on it reliably, and the CDR3 follows TCRdb's listing. The chain joins TRBV21-1 to TRBJ2-7; the table's D call TRBD1 went unverified against the DNA. TRBV21-1 corresponds to a pseudogene. The CDR3 contains 16 residues when both ends are counted. CDR3 region: CASSKVGQGSSYEQYF.

The rearrangement links TRBV12-5 to TRBJ2-2; 8 bases align to TRBD2. Germline V gene data show CDR1 as LGHNT and CDR2 as FRNRAP. With 3 bases clipped from V and 3 bases from J, the junction kept 6 bases outside the gene matches. This CDR3 region has 16 residues. The CDR3: CASGLIAGGHTGELFF. CDR3 bases: TGTGCTAGTGGTTTAATCGCGGGGGGCCACACCGGGGAGCTGTTTTTT.

The V and J genes are TRBV7-9 and TRBJ2-1, with D maybe TRBD2 (5 bases). V was pared by 5 bases and J by 8 bases, with 22 bases between. Germline CDR1 and CDR2: SEHNR and FQNEAQ (reference sequence). The CDR3 length is 16 residues. The CDR3 DNA follows: TGTGCCAGCAGCCACCCGACTCCGCTGAGGGTCCATGAGCAGTTCTTC. Amino acids: CASSHPTPLRVHEQFF.

The V call is TRBV5-1, the J call TRBJ1-5, with D perhaps matching TRBD1 (5 bases). The CDR3 spans 15 residues. Trimming took 4 bases from V and 0 from J, leaving 11 bases between them. Germline assignment: CDR1 SGHRS and CDR2 YFSETQ. CDR3 region: CASSREGRSNQPQHF. The CDR3 DNA sequence: TGCGCCAGCAGCCGGGAGGGGCGTAGCAATCAGCCCCAGCATTTT.

This chain joins TRBV7-9 and TRBJ1-2; 7 nucleotides match TRBD1. CDR3 length: 17 residues. V lost 4 bases and J lost 5; bases outside the gene matches: 16. Germline lookup yields CDR1 SEHNR and CDR2 FQNEAQ (reference sequence). The CDR3 DNA reads as TGTGCCAGCAGCTCCCTGGCACTACAGGGGAGGAGATATGGCTACACCTTC. Its translation is CASSSLALQGRRYGYTF.

The chain couples TRBV18 to TRBJ1-2, with D unclear. Germline V CDR1 and CDR2: KGHSH, LQKENI. The CDR3 extends over 14 amino acids. V gave up 4 bases and J gave up 4 bases, with 13 bases separating them. CDR3 in amino acids: CASSRENLVYGYTF. CDR3 DNA: TGTGCCAGCTCACGGGAAAACCTAGTCTATGGCTACACCTTC.

The chain combines TRBV5-1 with TRBJ2-2; the D is unclear. With 2 bases removed from V and 4 bases from J, the gap between germline ends came to 3 bases. Germline values: CDR1 SGHRS, CDR2 YFSETQ. The CDR3 is made up of 12 amino acids. CDR3 sequence (DNA): TGCGCCAGCAGCTTAAGCACCGGGGAGCTGTTTTTT. This encodes CASSLSTGELFF. Filled out from reference TRBV5-1 and TRBJ2-2, the complete variable domain reads KAGVTQTPRYLIKTRGQQVTLSCSPISGHRSVSWYQQTPGQGLQFLFEYFSETQRNKGNFPGRFSGRQFSNSRSEMNVSTLELGDSALYLCASSLSTGELFFGEGSRLTVL.

The chain carries TRBV5-1 and TRBJ2-1, with D hard to call. This CDR3 has 14 residues. CDR1 is SGHRS and CDR2 is YFSETQ in the germline V gene. The ends were cut back, 0 bases at V and 7 bases at J, with 11 bases in the middle. CDR3 nucleotide sequence: TGCGCCAGCAGCTTGGTCGGTCAGAGGAATGAGCAGTTCTTC. The encoded protein is CASSLVGQRNEQFF. Combining the CDR3 with reference TRBV5-1 and TRBJ2-1 gives the whole variable domain KAGVTQTPRYLIKTRGQQVTLSCSPISGHRSVSWYQQTPGQGLQFLFEYFSETQRNKGNFPGRFSGRQFSNSRSEMNVSTLELGDSALYLCASSLVGQRNEQFFGPGTRLTVL.

The chain is built from TRBV7-3 and TRBJ2-1; 7 nucleotides line up with TRBD2. Per germline, CDR1 SGHTA and CDR2 FQGTGA. This CDR3 is 14 amino acids long. Losses at the gene ends were 1 base for V and 7 bases for J; bases not matched to a gene: 4. In DNA form, the CDR3 reads TGTGCCAGCAGCTTAAGGGGCGGGGGTAATGAGCAGTTCTTC. Translation: CASSLRGGGNEQFF.

This chain uses TRBV18 with TRBJ2-5; D unclear. Germline V gives CDR1 KGHSH, CDR2 LQKENI. This CDR3 is 15 amino acids long. With 2 bases removed from V and 4 bases from J, the gap between germline ends came to 14 bases. The CDR3 spells CASSPEGLAGETQYF. The CDR3 DNA sequence: TGTGCCAGCTCACCAGAAGGTTTAGCTGGAGAGACCCAGTACTTC.

The chain uses TRBV3-1 (or the pseudogene TRBV3-2) and TRBJ2-2; TRBD1 agrees at 7 bases. CDR3 length: 16 amino acids. Losses at the gene ends were 4 bases for V and 2 bases for J; bases not matched to a gene: 7. Germline V lookup: CDR1 LGHDT, CDR2 YNNKEL (reference sequence). The CDR3 DNA follows: TGTGCCAGCAGCCGTGGACAGGTCGTCAACACCGGGGAGCTGTTTTTT. Its translation is CASSRGQVVNTGELFF.

The CDR3 reads CASSPWVGQGVQETQYF. DNA for the CDR3: TGTGCCAGCAGCCCCTGGGTCGGGCAGGGGGTCCAAGAGACCCAGTACTTC. This chain joins TRBV7-9 and TRBJ2-5, with 7 bases that match TRBD1. Germline V gene data show CDR1 as SEHNR and CDR2 as FQNEAQ (reference sequence). The CDR3 has 17 residues. J was trimmed by 1 base and V by 5 bases; bases with no gene match: 13.

This clone has a handful of counts. J is TRBJ2-5 and V is TRBV19; D unclear. V gave up 7 bases and J gave up 3 bases, with 9 bases separating them. The CDR3 has 12 amino acids. Germline CDR1 is LNHDA and CDR2 is SQIVND (reference sequence). Here the CDR3 reads CASKGLEETQYF. The CDR3 nucleotides read TGTGCCAGTAAAGGGCTCGAAGAGACCCAGTACTTC.

This clone occurred once. The chain joins TRBV4-2 to TRBJ1-2; D gene uncertain. Germline loops: CDR1 LGHNA, CDR2 YNFKEQ. The CDR3 sequence is 12 residues long. V was cut by 1 base and J by 8 bases, with 8 bases left in between. The CDR3 nucleotides are TGTGCCAGCAGCCAAGGCGTCAAGGGCTACACCTTC. It is translated as CASSQGVKGYTF.

The V gene is TRBV28, the J gene TRBJ1-1; no clear D gene. With 10 bases removed from V and 4 bases from J, the gap between germline ends came to 16 bases. Germline V gene lookup returns CDR1 MDHEN and CDR2 SYDVKM. CDR3 length equals 13 residues. The CDR3 spells CAIRAAGSTEAFF. Here the CDR3 DNA reads TGTGCCATCCGGGCCGCGGGAAGCACTGAAGCTTTCTTT. Full variable domain (remainder filled in from reference TRBV28 and TRBJ1-1): DVKVTQSSRYLVKRTGEKVFLECVQDMDHENMFWYRQDPGLGLRLIYFSYDVKMKEKGDIPEGYSVSREKKERFSLILESASTNQTSMYLCAIRAAGSTEAFFGQGTRLTVV.

The chain joins TRBV19 to TRBJ1-3; D gene unclear. Germline V gene sequence: CDR1 LNHDA, CDR2 SQIVND (reference sequence). V gave up 3 bases and J gave up 3 bases, with 15 bases separating them. This CDR3 is built from 16 residues. CDR3 loop: CASSIPTSGGGNTIYF. Written as DNA, the CDR3 is TGTGCCAGTAGTATTCCGACTTCGGGAGGTGGAAACACCATATATTTT.

The J gene is TRBJ1-3, the V gene TRBV4-1, with D possibly being TRBD1 (6 bases). This CDR3 has 18 residues. Per the germline V gene, CDR1 is MGHRA and CDR2 is YSYEKL. Trimming removed 0 bases from V and 0 bases from J, with 15 bases in between. The CDR3: CASSQEDLGASSGNTIYF. DNA of the CDR3: TGCGCCAGCAGCCAAGAAGACCTGGGGGCCAGCTCTGGAAACACCATATATTTT.

V usage is TRBV5-4 and J usage is TRBJ1-6; 8 bases are a match to TRBD1. The CDR3 runs to 16 residues. The V and J ends lost 4 bases and 3 bases, in that order; junction bases with no gene match: 6. The germline CDR1 and CDR2 sequences are SGHNT and YYREEE (reference sequence). Written as DNA, the CDR3 is TGTGCCAGCAGCATTCCCGGGACAGGCTATAATTCACCCCTCCACTTT. Its translation: CASSIPGTGYNSPLHF.

J is TRBJ1-2 and V is TRBV7-2; D ambiguous. This CDR3 has 13 residues. The ends were cut back, 4 bases at V and 8 bases at J, with 14 bases in the middle. Germline V CDR1 and CDR2: SGHTA, FQGNSA. The CDR3 DNA reads TGTGCCAGCAGCTACCTGGTGGGGTGGGGCTACACCTTC. It encodes CASSYLVGWGYTF.

CDR3 sequence reads: CASSPLTGGGNYGYTF. The CDR3 DNA follows: TGTGCCAGCTCTCCGCTTACAGGGGGCGGTAACTATGGCTACACCTTC. The chain joins TRBV18 to TRBJ1-2; 9 positions agree with TRBD1. Trimming cost V 6 bases and J 1 base; bases outside gene matches: 9. Germline V gene data show CDR1 as KGHSH and CDR2 as LQKENI. The CDR3 is made up of 16 amino acids.

The chain employs TRBV2 and TRBJ1-6, with TRBD1 matching 8 bases. Germline-derived CDR1 and CDR2 are SNHLY and FYNNEI. V lost 6 bases and J lost 5; bases outside the gene matches: 6. The CDR3 contains 15 residues. The CDR3 loop reads CASRGQGADNSPLHF. The CDR3 DNA reads as TGTGCCAGCAGAGGTCAGGGGGCGGATAATTCACCCCTCCACTTT.

This chain uses TRBV11-2 with TRBJ2-7; the D is unclear. The CDR3 contains 12 residues. In germline, CDR1 is SGHAT, CDR2 FQNNGV. V lost 2 bases, J lost 2 bases, and 4 bases lay in between. CDR3 amino acids: CASSLSTYEQYF. CDR3 nucleotide sequence: TGTGCCAGCAGCTTATCGACCTACGAGCAGTACTTC.

The V call is TRBV21-1, the J call TRBJ1-5; TRBD1, the table's D call, lacks a check against the DNA. TRBV21-1 is annotated as a pseudogene. This CDR3 comprises 17 residues. CDR3 bases: TGTGCCAGCAGCACATCGACGGGACAATTTAGCAATCAGCCCCAGCATTTT. It translates to CASSTSTGQFSNQPQHF.